This TCR beta chain was recovered during a study of neurological immune-mediated disorders. Findings and limits, study-wide: None of the CDR3 amino acid sequences in expanded clones turned up in more than one subject, which points to private repertoires in all groups. The level of TCR clonal expansion was highest in patients with HTLV-1-associated myelopathy and lowest in multiple sclerosis, where it fell below the level seen in healthy controls.

For the unsorted libraries, 2 million PBMCs stored at -80 C served as input. This clonotype was detected many times. The antigen is not known. With 10-nucleotide random UMIs, 5'RACE was used to make the cDNA. A single record per CDR3 protein comes from TCRdb applying MiXCR to the 5' RACE reads. Of some 48,000 distinct CDR3 sequences in the sample, 10% were seen once. The CDR3 totals 17 residues. Germline V gives CDR1 SQVTM, CDR2 ANQGSEA. The junction had 13 bases not matched to a gene; V was cut back by 6 bases and J by 2 bases. The sample comprised PBMCs. This chain uses TRBV29-1 with TRBJ2-2; 9 nucleotides align to TRBD1. The sequence came from a woman aged 40 to 50 with HTLV-1-associated myelopathy (HAM/TSP). CDR3 sequence reads: CSVLRSPGQGNTGELFF. CDR3 DNA sequence: TGCAGCGTACTCAGAAGCCCGGGACAGGGAAACACCGGGGAGCTGTTTTTT.